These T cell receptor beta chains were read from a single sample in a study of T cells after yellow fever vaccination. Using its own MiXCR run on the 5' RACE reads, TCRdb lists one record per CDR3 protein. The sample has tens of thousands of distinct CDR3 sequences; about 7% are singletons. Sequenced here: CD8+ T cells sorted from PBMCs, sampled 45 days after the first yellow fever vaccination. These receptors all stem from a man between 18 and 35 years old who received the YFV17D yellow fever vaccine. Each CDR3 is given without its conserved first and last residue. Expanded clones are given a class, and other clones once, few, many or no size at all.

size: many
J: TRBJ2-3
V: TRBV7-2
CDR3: ASSLVLASPRTDTQY

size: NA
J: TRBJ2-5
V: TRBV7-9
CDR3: ASSAGKETQY

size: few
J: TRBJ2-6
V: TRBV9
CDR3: ASSVGSGANVLT

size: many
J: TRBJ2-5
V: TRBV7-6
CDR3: ASRAQWETQY

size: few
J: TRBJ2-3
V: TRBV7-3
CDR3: ASSLVGGSRIDTQY

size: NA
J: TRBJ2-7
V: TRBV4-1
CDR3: ASSQERGQAYEQY

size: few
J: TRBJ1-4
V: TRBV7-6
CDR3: ASSMDRVGEKLF

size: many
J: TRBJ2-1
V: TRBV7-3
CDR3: ASSLTGREQF

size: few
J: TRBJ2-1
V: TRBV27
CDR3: ASRPGGTYNEQF

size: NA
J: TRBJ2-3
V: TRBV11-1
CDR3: ASSLARTYLAGTDTQY

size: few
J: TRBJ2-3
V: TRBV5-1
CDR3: ASSLRRDTQY

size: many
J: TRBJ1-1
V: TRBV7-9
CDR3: ASTPGQVNTEAF

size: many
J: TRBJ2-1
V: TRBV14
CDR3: ASSQDGQGLAFVGNEQF

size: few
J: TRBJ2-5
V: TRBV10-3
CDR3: AISEKGGGAGETQY

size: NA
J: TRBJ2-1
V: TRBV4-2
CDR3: ASSQVGTGGRNEQF

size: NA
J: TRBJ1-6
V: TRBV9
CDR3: ASNSGTENSPLH

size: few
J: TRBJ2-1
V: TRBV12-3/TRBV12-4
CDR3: ASSRFDEQF

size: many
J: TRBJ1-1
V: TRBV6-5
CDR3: ASSSDRGMNTEAF

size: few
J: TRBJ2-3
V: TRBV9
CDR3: ASSAFPGQGLEDTQY

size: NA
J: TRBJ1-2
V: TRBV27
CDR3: ATTPDLGAIYGYT

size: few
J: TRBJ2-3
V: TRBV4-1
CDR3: ASSQRWLADYTDTQY

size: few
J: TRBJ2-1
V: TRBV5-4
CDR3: ASSQGLAEREQF

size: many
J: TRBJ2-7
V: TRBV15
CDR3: ATSRRQGRVIEY

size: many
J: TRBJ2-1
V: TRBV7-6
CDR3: ASSYPSRGVQSSYNEQF

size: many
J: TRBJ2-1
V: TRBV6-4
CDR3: ASSDLDSHEQF

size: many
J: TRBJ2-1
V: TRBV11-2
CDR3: ASSSTIGRGGYNEQF

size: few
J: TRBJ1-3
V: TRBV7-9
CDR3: ASSSTTTGNTIY

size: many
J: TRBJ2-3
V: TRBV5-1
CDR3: ASRSLAGSTDTQY

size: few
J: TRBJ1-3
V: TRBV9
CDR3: ASSVEGDGSGNTIY

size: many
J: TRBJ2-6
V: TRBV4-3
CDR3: ASSQSDRGTSGANVLT

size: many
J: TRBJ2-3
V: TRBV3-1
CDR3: ASSPSGGATDTQY

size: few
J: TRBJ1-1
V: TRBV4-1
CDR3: ASSHLQGGAEAF

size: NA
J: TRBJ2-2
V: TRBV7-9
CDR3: ASSFATAGELF

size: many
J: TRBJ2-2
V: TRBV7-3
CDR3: ASSPFGELNTGELF

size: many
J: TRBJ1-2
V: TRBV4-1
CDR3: ASSQVSGNYGYT

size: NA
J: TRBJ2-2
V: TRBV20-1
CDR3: SARDLSGTGVGRELF

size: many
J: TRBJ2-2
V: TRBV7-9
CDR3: ASSLSIGELF

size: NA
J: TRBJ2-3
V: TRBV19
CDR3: ASSPTSASTDTQY

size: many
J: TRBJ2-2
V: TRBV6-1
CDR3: ASSPIRVPGELF

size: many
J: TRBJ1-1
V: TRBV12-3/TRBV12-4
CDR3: ASSSQPTGSGSEAF